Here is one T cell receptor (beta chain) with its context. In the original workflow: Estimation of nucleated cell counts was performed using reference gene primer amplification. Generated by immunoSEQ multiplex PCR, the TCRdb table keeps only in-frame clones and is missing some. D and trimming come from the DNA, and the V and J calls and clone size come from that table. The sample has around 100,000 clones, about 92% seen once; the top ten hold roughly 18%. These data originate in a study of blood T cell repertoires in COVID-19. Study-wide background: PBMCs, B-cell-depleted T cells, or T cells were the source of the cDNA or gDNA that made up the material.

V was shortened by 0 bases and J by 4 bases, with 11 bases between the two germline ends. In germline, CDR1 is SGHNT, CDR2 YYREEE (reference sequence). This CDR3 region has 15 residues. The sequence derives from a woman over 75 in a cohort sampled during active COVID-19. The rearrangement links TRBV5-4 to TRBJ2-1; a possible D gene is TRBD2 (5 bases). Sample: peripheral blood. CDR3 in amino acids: CASSLATSGYNEQFF. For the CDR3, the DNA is TGTGCCAGCAGCTTGGCGACAAGCGGATACAATGAGCAGTTCTTC.